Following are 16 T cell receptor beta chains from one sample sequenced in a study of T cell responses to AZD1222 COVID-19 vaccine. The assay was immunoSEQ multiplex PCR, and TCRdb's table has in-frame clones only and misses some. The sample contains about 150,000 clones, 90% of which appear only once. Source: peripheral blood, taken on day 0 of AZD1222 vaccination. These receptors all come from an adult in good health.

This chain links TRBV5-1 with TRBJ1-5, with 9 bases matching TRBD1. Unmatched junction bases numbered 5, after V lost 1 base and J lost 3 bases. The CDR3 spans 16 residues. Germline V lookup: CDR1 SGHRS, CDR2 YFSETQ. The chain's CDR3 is CASSLTGGYTNQPQHF. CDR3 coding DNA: TGCGCCAGCAGCTTGACAGGGGGCTATACCAATCAGCCCCAGCATTTT.

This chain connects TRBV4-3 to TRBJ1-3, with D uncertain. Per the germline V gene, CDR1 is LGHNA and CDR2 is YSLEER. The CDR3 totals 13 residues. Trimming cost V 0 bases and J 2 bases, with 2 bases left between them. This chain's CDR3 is CASSQDAGNTIYF. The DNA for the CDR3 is TGCGCCAGCAGCCAAGACGCTGGAAACACCATATATTTT.

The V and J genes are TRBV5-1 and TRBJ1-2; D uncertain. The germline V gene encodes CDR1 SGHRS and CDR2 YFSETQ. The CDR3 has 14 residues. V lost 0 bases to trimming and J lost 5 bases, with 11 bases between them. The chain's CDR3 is CASSLVVGRYGYTF. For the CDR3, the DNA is TGCGCCAGCAGCTTGGTTGTGGGGAGGTATGGCTACACCTTC.

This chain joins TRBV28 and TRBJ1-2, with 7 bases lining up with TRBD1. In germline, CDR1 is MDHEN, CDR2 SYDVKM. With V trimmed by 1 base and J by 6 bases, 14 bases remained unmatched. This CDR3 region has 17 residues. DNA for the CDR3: TGTGCCAGCAGTTTATCTCGGTTGACAGGGCGTTTGGATGGCTACACCTTC. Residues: CASSLSRLTGRLDGYTF.

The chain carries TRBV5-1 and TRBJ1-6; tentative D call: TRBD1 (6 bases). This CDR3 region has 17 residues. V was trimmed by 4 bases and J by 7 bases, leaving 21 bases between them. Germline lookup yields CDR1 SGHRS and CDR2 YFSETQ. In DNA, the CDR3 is TGCGCCAGCAGCCCCTACCTCCAGGGGACCTCAAATTCACCCCTCCACTTT. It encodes CASSPYLQGTSNSPLHF.

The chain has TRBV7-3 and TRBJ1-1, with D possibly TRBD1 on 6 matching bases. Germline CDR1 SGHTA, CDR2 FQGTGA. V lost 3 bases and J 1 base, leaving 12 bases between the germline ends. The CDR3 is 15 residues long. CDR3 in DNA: TGTGCCAGCAGCTTGGGGGGCGTTACGAACACTGAAGCTTTCTTT. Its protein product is CASSLGGVTNTEAFF.

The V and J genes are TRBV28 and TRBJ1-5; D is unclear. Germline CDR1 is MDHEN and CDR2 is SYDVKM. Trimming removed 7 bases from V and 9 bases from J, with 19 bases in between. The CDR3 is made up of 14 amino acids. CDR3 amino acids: CASTQPGGSWPQHF. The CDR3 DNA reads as TGTGCCAGCACCCAGCCCGGCGGGAGTTGGCCCCAGCATTTT.

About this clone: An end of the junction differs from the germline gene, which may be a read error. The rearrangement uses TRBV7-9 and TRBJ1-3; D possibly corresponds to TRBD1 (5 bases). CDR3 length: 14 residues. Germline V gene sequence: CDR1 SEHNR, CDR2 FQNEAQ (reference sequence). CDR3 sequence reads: CASTLLAGGNTIYF. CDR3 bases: TGTGCCAGCACCTTACTAGCAGGGGGAAACACCATATATTTT. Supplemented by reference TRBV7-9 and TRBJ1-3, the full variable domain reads DTGVSQNPRHKITKRGQNVTFRCDPISEHNRLYWYRQTLGQGPEFLTYFQNEAQLEKSRLLSDRFSAERPKGSFSTLEIQRTEQGDSAMYLCASTLLAGGNTIYFGEGSWLTVV.

The CDR3 region is CASSKTPNTGELFF. DNA for the CDR3: TGTGCCAGTAGTAAGACACCTAACACCGGGGAGCTGTTTTTT. V is TRBV19 and J is TRBJ2-2; no definite D call. CDR1 and CDR2 from the germline V gene are LNHDA and SQIVND (reference sequence). The germline V and J ends were trimmed by 4 bases and 2 bases, with 8 bases remaining between them. The CDR3 extends over 14 amino acids.

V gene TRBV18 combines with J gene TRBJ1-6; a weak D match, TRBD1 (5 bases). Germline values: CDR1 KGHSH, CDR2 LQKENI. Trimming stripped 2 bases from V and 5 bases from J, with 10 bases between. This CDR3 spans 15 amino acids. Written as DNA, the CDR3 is TGTGCCAGCTCACCAGTCCGGGACGATAATTCACCCCTCCACTTT. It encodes CASSPVRDDNSPLHF.

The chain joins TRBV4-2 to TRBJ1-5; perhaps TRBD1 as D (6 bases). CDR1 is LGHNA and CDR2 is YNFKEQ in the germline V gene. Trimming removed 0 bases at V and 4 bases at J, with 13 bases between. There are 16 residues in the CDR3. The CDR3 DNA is TGTGCCAGCAGCCAAGAGTTGGACAGTCTAAATCAGCCCCAGCATTTT. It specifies CASSQELDSLNQPQHF.

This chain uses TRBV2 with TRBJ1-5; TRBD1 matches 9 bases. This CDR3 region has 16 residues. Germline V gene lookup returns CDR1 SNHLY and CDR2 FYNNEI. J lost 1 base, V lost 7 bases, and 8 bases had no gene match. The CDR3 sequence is CASKGQGAVSNQPQHF. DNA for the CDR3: TGTGCCAGCAAGGGACAGGGTGCGGTAAGCAATCAGCCCCAGCATTTT.

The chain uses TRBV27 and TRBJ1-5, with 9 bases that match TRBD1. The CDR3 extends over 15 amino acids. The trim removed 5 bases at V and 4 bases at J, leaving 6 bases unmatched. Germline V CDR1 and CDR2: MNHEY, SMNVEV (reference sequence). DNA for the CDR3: TGTGCCAGCAGTCCGATCGGGACAGGGAATCAGCCCCAGCATTTT. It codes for CASSPIGTGNQPQHF.

The CDR3 sequence: CASSGLMNTEAFF. The CDR3 DNA reads as TGTGCCAGTTCGGGACTGATGAACACTGAAGCTTTCTTT. J is TRBJ1-1 and V is TRBV19, with D tentatively TRBD1 (5 bases). V lost 8 bases and J lost 0, with 10 bases in between. Germline V lookup: CDR1 LNHDA, CDR2 SQIVND (reference sequence). This CDR3 is 13 amino acids long.

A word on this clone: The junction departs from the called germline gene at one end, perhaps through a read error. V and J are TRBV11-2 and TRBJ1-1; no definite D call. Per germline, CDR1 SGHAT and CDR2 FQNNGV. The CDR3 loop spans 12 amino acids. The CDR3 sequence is CASSLEGTKAFF. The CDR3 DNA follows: TGTGCCAGCAGCTTAGAGGGCACTAAAGCTTTCTTT.

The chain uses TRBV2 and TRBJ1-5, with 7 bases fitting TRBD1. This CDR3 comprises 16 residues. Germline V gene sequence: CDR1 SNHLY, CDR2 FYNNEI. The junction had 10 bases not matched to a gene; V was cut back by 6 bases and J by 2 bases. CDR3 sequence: CASRDPRGGGNQPQHF. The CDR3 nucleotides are TGTGCCAGCAGGGATCCCAGGGGGGGTGGCAATCAGCCCCAGCATTTT.